The clone carrying this T cell receptor (beta chain) was found a few times. Combining a sample-barcoded 5' primer with a J-beta primer mix, a second PCR ran for roughly 7 to 11 cycles. TCRdb itself ran the 5' RACE reads through MiXCR, one entry per CDR3 protein. The sample records 1.6 million or so distinct CDR3 sequences, about 31% being singletons. This record belongs to a study of blood T cells in healthy people across ages. Sequencing was done on a sample of blood. The sequence derives from a woman in her 30s in good health.

The CDR3 nucleotides are TGCGCCAGCAGCTCCGGGGACTTTACTGAAGCTTTCTTT. Protein product: CASSSGDFTEAFF. V usage is TRBV5-1 and J usage is TRBJ1-1, with a weak D call TRBD1 (5 bases). Trimming pared 3 bases from V and 5 bases from J, leaving 11 bases between. The CDR3 consists of 13 residues. The germline CDR1 and CDR2 sequences are SGHRS and YFSETQ.